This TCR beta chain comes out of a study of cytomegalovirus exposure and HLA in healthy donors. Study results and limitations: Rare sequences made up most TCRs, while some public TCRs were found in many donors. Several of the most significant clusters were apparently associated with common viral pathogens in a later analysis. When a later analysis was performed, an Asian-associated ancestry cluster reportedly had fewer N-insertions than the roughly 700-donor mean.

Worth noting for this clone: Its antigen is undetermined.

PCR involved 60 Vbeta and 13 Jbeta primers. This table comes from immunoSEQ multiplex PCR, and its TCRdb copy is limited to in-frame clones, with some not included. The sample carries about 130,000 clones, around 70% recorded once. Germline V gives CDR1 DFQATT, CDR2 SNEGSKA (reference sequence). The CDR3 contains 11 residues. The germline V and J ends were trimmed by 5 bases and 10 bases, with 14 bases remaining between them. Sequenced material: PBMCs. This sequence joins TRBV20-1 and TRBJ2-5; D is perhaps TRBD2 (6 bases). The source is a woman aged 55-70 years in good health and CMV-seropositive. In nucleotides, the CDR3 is TGCAGTGCTGGACGTCCGGGGGACCAGTACTTC. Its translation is CSAGRPGDQYF.